This paragraph reports one T cell receptor (beta chain). The TCR beta repertoire was assessed by survey-level immunoSEQ sequencing. This table comes from immunoSEQ multiplex PCR, and its TCRdb copy is limited to in-frame clones, with some not included. The sample includes some 70,000 clones, 93% seen only once; the top ten take roughly 4.2%. This CDR3 region has 13 residues. In germline, CDR1 is MNHEY, CDR2 SVGAGI. Germline trimming cut 6 bases from V and 5 bases from J; bases unmatched to any gene: 5. V usage is TRBV6-5 and J usage is TRBJ2-5; TRBD1 aligns across 8 bases. This TCR was recovered from a man aged 35-49 years with rheumatoid arthritis. The sample taken for sequencing was PBMCs. CDR3 in amino acids: CASRQGARETQYF. The DNA for the CDR3 is TGTGCCAGCAGGCAGGGGGCACGGGAGACCCAGTACTTC.